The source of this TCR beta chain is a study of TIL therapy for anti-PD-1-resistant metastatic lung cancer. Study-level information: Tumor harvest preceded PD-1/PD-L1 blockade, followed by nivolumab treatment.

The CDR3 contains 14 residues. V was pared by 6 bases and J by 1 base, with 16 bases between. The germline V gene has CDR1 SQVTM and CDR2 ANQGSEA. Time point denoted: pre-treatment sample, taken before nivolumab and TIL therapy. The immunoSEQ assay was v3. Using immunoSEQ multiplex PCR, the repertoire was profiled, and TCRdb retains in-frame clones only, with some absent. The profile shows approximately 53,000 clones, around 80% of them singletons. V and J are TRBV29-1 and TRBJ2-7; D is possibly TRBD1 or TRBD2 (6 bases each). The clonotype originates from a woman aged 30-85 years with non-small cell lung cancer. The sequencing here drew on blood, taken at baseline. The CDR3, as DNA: TGCAGCGTCGGGGGCACTAGTATTTCCTACGAGCAGTACTTC. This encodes CSVGGTSISYEQYF.